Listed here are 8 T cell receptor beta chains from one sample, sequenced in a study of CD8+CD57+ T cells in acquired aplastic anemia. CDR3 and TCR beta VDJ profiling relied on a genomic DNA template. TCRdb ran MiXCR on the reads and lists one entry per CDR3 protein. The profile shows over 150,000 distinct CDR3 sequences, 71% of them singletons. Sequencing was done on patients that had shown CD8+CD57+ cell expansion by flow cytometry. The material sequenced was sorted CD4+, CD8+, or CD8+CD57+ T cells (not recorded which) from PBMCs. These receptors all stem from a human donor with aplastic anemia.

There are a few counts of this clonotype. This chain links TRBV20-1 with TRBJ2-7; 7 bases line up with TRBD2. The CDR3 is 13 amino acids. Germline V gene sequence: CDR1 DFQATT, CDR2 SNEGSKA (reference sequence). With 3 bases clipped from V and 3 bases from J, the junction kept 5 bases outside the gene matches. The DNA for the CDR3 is TGCAGTGCTAGTCCCGGACTAGTCTACGAGCAGTACTTC. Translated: CSASPGLVYEQYF.

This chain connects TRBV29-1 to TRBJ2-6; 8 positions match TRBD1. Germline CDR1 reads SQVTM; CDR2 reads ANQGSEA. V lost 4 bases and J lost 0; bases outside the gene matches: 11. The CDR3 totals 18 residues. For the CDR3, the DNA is TGCAGCGTTGTCCTGGGAGGACAGGGATACTCTGGGGCCAACGTCCTGACTTTC. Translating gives CSVVLGGQGYSGANVLTF.

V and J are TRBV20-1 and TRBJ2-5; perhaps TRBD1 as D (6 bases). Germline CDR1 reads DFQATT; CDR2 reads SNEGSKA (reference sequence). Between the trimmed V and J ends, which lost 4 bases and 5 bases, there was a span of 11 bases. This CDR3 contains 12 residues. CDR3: CSATGVVETQYF. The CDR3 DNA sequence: TGCAGTGCTACAGGGGTGGTGGAGACCCAGTACTTC.

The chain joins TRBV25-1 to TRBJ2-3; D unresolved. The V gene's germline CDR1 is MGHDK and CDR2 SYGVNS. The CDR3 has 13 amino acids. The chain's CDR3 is CARDRRLTDTQYF. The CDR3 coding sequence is TGTGCTAGAGATCGGCGGCTCACAGATACGCAGTATTTT.

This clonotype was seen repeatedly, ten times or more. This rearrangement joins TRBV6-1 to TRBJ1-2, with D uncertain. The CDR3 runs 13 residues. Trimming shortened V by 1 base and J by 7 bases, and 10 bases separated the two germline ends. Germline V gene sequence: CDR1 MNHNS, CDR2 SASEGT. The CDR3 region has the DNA TGTGCCAGCAGTGAAGGGGAGACGCCTGGCTACACCTTC. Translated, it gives CASSEGETPGYTF.

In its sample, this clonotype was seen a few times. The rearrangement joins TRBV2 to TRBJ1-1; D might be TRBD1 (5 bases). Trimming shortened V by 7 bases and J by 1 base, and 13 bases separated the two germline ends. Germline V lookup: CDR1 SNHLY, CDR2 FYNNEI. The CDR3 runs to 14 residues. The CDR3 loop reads CASTQDTANTEAFF. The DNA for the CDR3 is TGTGCCAGCACCCAGGACACGGCGAACACTGAAGCTTTCTTT.

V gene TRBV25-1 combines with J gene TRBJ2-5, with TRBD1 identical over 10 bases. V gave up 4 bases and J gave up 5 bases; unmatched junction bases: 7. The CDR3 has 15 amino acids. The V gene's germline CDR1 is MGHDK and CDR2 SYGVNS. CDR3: CASSATTGGLETQYF. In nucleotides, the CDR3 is TGTGCCAGCAGTGCCACGACAGGGGGCTTGGAGACCCAGTACTTC. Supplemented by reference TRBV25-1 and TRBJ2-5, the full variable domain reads EADIYQTPRYLVIGTGKKITLECSQTMGHDKMYWYQQDPGMELHLIHYSYGVNSTEKGDLSSESTVSRIRTEHFPLTLESARPSHTSQYLCASSATTGGLETQYFGPGTRLLVL.

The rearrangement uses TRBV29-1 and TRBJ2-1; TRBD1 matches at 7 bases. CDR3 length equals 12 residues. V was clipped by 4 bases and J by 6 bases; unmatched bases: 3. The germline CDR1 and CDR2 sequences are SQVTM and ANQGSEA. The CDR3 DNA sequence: TGCAGCGTTGTGCACAGGGGCAATGAGCAGTTCTTC. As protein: CSVVHRGNEQFF.